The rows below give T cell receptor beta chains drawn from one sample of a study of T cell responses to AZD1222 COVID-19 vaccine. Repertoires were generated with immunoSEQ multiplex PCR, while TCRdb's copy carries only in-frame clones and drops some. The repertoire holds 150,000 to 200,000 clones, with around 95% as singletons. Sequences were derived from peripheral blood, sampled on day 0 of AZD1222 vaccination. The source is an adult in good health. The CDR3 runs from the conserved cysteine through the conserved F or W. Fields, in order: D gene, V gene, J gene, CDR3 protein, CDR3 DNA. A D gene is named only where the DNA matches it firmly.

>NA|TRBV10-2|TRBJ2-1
CASSESKGVGYNEQFF
TGCGCCAGCAGTGAGTCGAAGGGTGTGGGGTACAATGAGCAGTTCTTC
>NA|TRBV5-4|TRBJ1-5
CASSGPGQPQHF
TGTGCCAGCAGCGGTCCGGGTCAGCCCCAGCATTTT
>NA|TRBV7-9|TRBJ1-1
CASSLSGTGDTEAFF
TGTGCCAGCAGCTTGTCCGGGACGGGAGACACTGAAGCTTTCTTT
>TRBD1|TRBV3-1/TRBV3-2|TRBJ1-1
CASSSPGQGTSGTEAFF
TGTGCCAGCAGTTCTCCGGGACAGGGAACGTCTGGCACTGAAGCTTTCTTT
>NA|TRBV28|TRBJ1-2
CASTRALTGFYGYTF
TGTGCCAGCACCCGAGCCCTAACAGGGTTCTATGGCTACACCTTC
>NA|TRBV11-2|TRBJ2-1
CASSLIGGRSSDEQFF
TGTGCCAGCAGCTTAATCGGGGGCCGGTCGAGCGATGAGCAGTTCTTC
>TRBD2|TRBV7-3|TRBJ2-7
CASSFLIPTSGSGYEQYF
TGTGCCAGCAGCTTCCTTATCCCGACTAGCGGGAGTGGCTACGAGCAGTACTTC
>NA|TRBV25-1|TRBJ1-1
CASRVTGLEGGAFF
TGTGCCAGCAGGGTCACAGGCCTCGAAGGGGGAGCTTTCTTT
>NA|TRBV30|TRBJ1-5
CAWARDTNQPQHF
TGTGCCTGGGCCCGGGACACAAATCAGCCCCAGCATTTT
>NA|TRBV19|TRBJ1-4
CASSIKTPSGEKLFF
TGTGCCAGTAGTATAAAAACCCCGAGTGGTGAAAAACTGTTTTTT
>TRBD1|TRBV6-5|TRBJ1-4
CASSYRDRGYEKLFF
TGTGCCAGCAGTTACAGGGACAGGGGATACGAAAAACTGTTTTTT
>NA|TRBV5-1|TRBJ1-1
CASSLPGRDTEAFF
TGCGCCAGCAGCTTACCGGGACGGGACACTGAAGCTTTCTTT
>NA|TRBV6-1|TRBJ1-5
CASSEKRSVGFNQPQHF
TGTGCCAGCAGTGAAAAGAGATCAGTCGGGTTCAATCAGCCCCAGCATTTT